Included here is one T cell receptor beta chain sequence, with context. Its specificity is not known. Regarding time point: patch test 1, 2 weeks after DPC sensitization. Regarding treatment: therapeutic diphenylcyclopropenone sensitization with weekly scalp DPC. TCRdb used MiXCR to reprocess the RACE reads, holding one entry per CDR3 protein. The profile shows about 360,000 distinct CDR3 sequences, approximately 4.4% of them singletons. The data were obtained in a study of human T cells and chemical hapten exposure. Findings and limits, study-wide: Among TCRs, those above 1 in 1000 frequency were unaffected by DPC sensitization.

CDR3 length equals 14 residues. The germline CDR1 and CDR2 sequences are KGHSH and LQKENI. V was pared by 6 bases and J by 3 bases, with 12 bases between. The receptor was derived from a woman in her fifties or sixties with alopecia areata. Some clones in this sample may be carry-over from other donors' samples. The V gene is TRBV18, the J gene TRBJ1-5, with D possibly matching TRBD1 (6 bases). The input for sequencing was whole blood, taken in connection with sensitization to the hapten diphenylcyclopropenone (DPC). CDR3 region: CASSRPGDNQPQHF. DNA of the CDR3: TGTGCCAGCTCCCGACCAGGGGACAATCAGCCCCAGCATTTT.